This T cell receptor (beta chain) stems from a study of CD8+CD57+ T cells in acquired aplastic anemia (dated by TCRdb to 2017 to 2018). Some background on the complete study: Extracted DNA from sorted CD4+ and CD8+ cells averaged around 3.3 ug, ranging from roughly 0.17 to 30 ug. Healthy donor samples averaged about 10 million reads for CD4+ and roughly 11 million for CD8+ cells. Overall study results and their limits: Roughly 30 CD8+ CDR3 sequences were found to be shared between patients and controls, but these sequences appeared to be highly expressed in patients and within the immunodominant clones of the patients. Patients and healthy controls showed no significant difference in CD8+ Simpson's diversity (P=0.060).

About this clonotype: This clone's antigen is unknown. Per-nucleotide qualities are absent, and no much larger clonotype sits a single base away.

The V and J ends are trimmed by 8 bases and 8 bases, leaving 18 bases between them. The CDR3 spans 13 residues, from the cysteine through the phenylalanine. Only the CDR3 DNA is retained, 39 bases long and in frame from the first base. From the germline V gene, CDR1 is SNHLY and CDR2 is FYNNEI. The study deep-sequenced TCR repertoires of sorted CD4+ and CD8+ blood T cells from severe aplastic anemia patients and healthy subjects. Ficoll-Paque density gradient centrifugation was used to isolate peripheral blood mononuclear cells. Before DNA extraction, CD4+ and CD8+ T cells were sorted with FACS or magnetic beads. Profiling of TCR beta VDJ combinations and CDR3 sequences used genomic DNA as the template. TCR repertoire sequencing was run on an Illumina HiSeq 2000. The published analysis was carried out like this. Repertoire assessment relied on Simpson's diversity index, CDR3 size and DJ length profiles, and TRBV/TRBJ rearrangement plots. The most abundant DNA sequence in the deep sequencing data was taken as the immunodominant clone. CDR3 amino acid sequences were screened for sharing across subjects and were compared with published repertoires and the VDJdb database. TCRdb reanalyzed the raw reads on its own, using fastp at Q25 for trimming and MiXCR for clone calling, and kept in-frame beta chains. When rows share a CDR3 protein, they turn into one entry using the most common DNA and genes. What appears here as the V and J calls and clone size reflects TCRdb's work, not the paper's. This sample has around 400,000 distinct CDR3 sequences in its table, and just under 70% of those were observed once. Of the sample, 4% falls within the top ten clones.

The sequence was collected from a human donor in good health, serving as a control. The sequenced material came from sorted CD4+, CD8+, or CD8+CD57+ T cells (not recorded which) from PBMCs. This sequence uses TRBV2 and TRBJ1-1, with the D gene uncertain. The base sequence is TGTGCCAGCGGAGCTCGCAACCCGATCGAAGCTTTCTTT. This gives the protein CASGARNPIEAFF. Supplemented by the reference TRBV2 and TRBJ1-1 proteins around the CDR3, the complete variable domain is EPEVTQTPSHQVTQMGQEVILRCVPISNHLYFYWYRQILGQKVEFLVSFYNNEISEKSEIFDDQFSVERPDGSNFTLKIRSTKLEDSAMYFCASGARNPIEAFFGQGTRLTVV.